This TCR beta chain derives from a study of cytomegalovirus exposure and HLA in healthy donors. Per germline, CDR1 SGHNT and CDR2 YYREEE (reference sequence). The V gene lost 3 bases and the J gene lost 4 bases, with 13 bases spanning the gap. CDR3 length: 15 amino acids. Study results and limitations: An apparent linkage of common viral pathogens to several of the most significant clusters emerged in a later analysis.

Concerning this clone itself: What it binds is not known.

PCR amplification relied on 60 Vbeta primers (plus 13 Jbeta primers). Sequencing used immunoSEQ multiplex PCR; TCRdb keeps in-frame clones, though not all of them. The sample has some 170,000 clones, about four fifths seen once. Material: PBMCs. The chain joins TRBV5-4 to TRBJ2-2; D possibly corresponds to TRBD1 (5 bases). This receptor was taken from a man aged 25-45 years in good health and CMV-seronegative. This CDR3 is CASSSWTSTTGELFF. Written as DNA, the CDR3 is TGTGCCAGCAGCTCCTGGACAAGCACCACCGGGGAGCTGTTTTTT.